This entry concerns a single T cell receptor (beta chain). Trimming took 2 bases from V and 4 from J; bases not matched to a gene: 17. The CDR3 is 20 amino acids. Germline V gene lookup returns CDR1 LGHNT and CDR2 FRNRAP. These data belong to a study of blood T cell repertoires in COVID-19. Study-wide context: Donors in the United States, Italy and Spain gave samples during acute or convalescent COVID-19. Nucleic acid was either cDNA or gDNA, and it came from T cells, B-cell-depleted T cells, or PBMCs.

Original handling: Amplification of reference gene primers was used by the study to estimate nucleated cell counts. Using immunoSEQ multiplex PCR, the repertoire was profiled, and TCRdb retains in-frame clones only, with some absent. V, J and clone size are those of that table, while D and trimming were read from the DNA. The data show under 200,000 clones, approximately 88% seen once. The TCR originated in a woman of 80 years or more with active or convalescent COVID-19. Sequenced material: peripheral blood. This chain uses TRBV12-5 with TRBJ1-4; 9 bases map to TRBD1. The CDR3 region is CASGLTPLGTGYMDNEKLFF. The CDR3 DNA is TGTGCTAGTGGTTTGACGCCTTTGGGGACAGGGTACATGGATAATGAAAAACTGTTTTTT.